This T cell receptor delta chain was identified in a study of gamma-delta T cells after stem cell transplantation. TCRdb reanalyzed the RT-PCR reads using CATT. The sample holds fewer than 1,500 delta-chain clones, roughly 5% seen once. Germline V gene data show CDR1 as TSWWSYY and CDR2 as QGS. The CDR3 covers 16 residues. Trimming took 0 bases from V and 0 from J; bases not matched to a gene: 3. As to this clone: It differs at one base from a far larger clone, so likely a read error.

The chain couples TRDV1 to TRDJ1, with TRDD3 matching over 8 bases. What was sequenced was gamma-delta T cells. This clonotype originated in a human donor. It is not recorded whose cells these are; they may come from a transplant donor. The CDR3 DNA reads TGTGCTCTTGGGGAACTTTGGGGGATGTACACCGATAAACTCATCTTT. Its protein is CALGELWGMYTDKLIF.